The 20 T cell receptor beta chains below come from one sample, sequenced in a study of CD4 T cells in relation to SARS-CoV-2 and coronaviruses. Clones were read by immunoSEQ multiplex PCR, and TCRdb kept only the in-frame ones, dropping some. Of about 36,000 clones detected, 77% appear once; the ten largest clones hold 2.8%. These receptors' antigens are unknown. Sequencing input: memory CD4+ T cells from PBMCs, cultured in vitro. Every receptor here comes from an adult with COVID-19.

The chain has TRBV18 and TRBJ2-7; 7 bases fit TRBD1. The germline V gene encodes CDR1 KGHSH and CDR2 LQKENI. The V segment lost 6 bases and the J segment 6 bases; nucleotides outside the gene matches: 8. The CDR3 runs 13 residues. CDR3 loop: CASSLGQTREQYF. The CDR3 DNA follows: TGTGCCAGCTCCCTGGGACAGACTCGCGAGCAGTACTTC.

The V gene is TRBV10-3, the J gene TRBJ2-5; D uncertain. V gave up 4 bases and J gave up 1 base, with 7 bases separating them. The CDR3 runs 13 residues. CDR1 is ENHRY, CDR2 SYGVKD, per germline. This chain's CDR3 is CAISGHGQETQYF. The CDR3 coding sequence is TGTGCCATCAGTGGGCACGGCCAAGAGACCCAGTACTTC.

V usage is TRBV11-3 and J usage is TRBJ2-7; weak D call: TRBD2 (6 bases). This CDR3 comprises 15 residues. V shed 11 bases and J shed 3 bases, with 23 bases lying between them. Germline V gives CDR1 SGHNT, CDR2 YENEEA. The CDR3 is CARRTSRLVCYEQYF. For the CDR3, the DNA is TGTGCCCGACGCACTTCCAGACTAGTGTGCTACGAGCAGTACTTC.

This clone was seen only a few times. V and J are TRBV18 and TRBJ2-5, with TRBD1 identical over 8 bases. V was clipped by 5 bases and J by 4 bases; unmatched bases: 3. Germline V lookup: CDR1 KGHSH, CDR2 LQKENI. This CDR3 has 13 residues. The CDR3 loop reads CASSSGQGETQYF. The CDR3 nucleotides are TGTGCCAGCTCATCCGGACAGGGAGAGACCCAGTACTTC.

The chain couples TRBV4-2 to TRBJ2-1; 10 bases are a match to TRBD2. Germline assignment: CDR1 LGHNA and CDR2 YNFKEQ. Losses at the gene ends were 4 bases for V and 7 bases for J; bases not matched to a gene: 7. CDR3 length: 15 amino acids. CDR3 nucleotides: TGTGCCAGCAGCCGAACCGGGACTAGCGTGAATGAGCAGTTCTTC. As protein: CASSRTGTSVNEQFF.

The chain recombines TRBV5-1 with TRBJ2-7; D is ambiguous. The germline V gene has CDR1 SGHRS and CDR2 YFSETQ. The CDR3 loop spans 15 amino acids. V lost 2 bases and J lost 2, with 14 bases in between. The CDR3 DNA follows: TGCGCCAGCAGCTTCCAAACTGGGCTCCCCTACGAGCAGTACTTC. Its protein product is CASSFQTGLPYEQYF. Drawing the rest from reference TRBV5-1 and TRBJ2-7, the complete variable domain is KAGVTQTPRYLIKTRGQQVTLSCSPISGHRSVSWYQQTPGQGLQFLFEYFSETQRNKGNFPGRFSGRQFSNSRSEMNVSTLELGDSALYLCASSFQTGLPYEQYFGPGTRLTVT.

The chain joins TRBV28 to TRBJ2-5; 14 bases map to TRBD2. The V and J ends lost 3 bases and 5 bases, in that order; junction bases with no gene match: 17. Germline V gives CDR1 MDHEN, CDR2 SYDVKM. The CDR3 runs to 20 residues. CDR3 sequence: CASSFPIRSGTSGSLETQYF. In DNA form, the CDR3 reads TGTGCCAGCAGTTTCCCCATTCGGTCCGGGACTAGCGGGAGTTTGGAGACCCAGTACTTC.

The chain couples TRBV6-1 to TRBJ2-5; D unclear. Per germline, CDR1 MNHNS and CDR2 SASEGT. The CDR3 is 15 amino acids. V lost 2 bases to trimming and J lost 4 bases, with 14 bases between them. CDR3 in DNA: TGTGCCAGCAGTGAATTTTCTAGACCAGTAGAGACCCAGTACTTC. This encodes CASSEFSRPVETQYF.

This chain connects TRBV12-1 to TRBJ2-1. TRBV12-1 is recorded as a pseudogene. CDR3 length equals 11 residues. The CDR3: CASRDYNEQFF. CDR3 nucleotides: TGTGCCAGCAGAGACTACAATGAGCAGTTCTTC.

The V and J genes are TRBV6-1 and TRBJ2-1; 7 bases fit TRBD2. Germline V gives CDR1 MNHNS, CDR2 SASEGT. This CDR3 has 19 amino acids. Unmatched junction bases numbered 21, after V lost 4 bases and J lost 6 bases. Written as DNA, the CDR3 is TGTGCCAGCAGTGCCCCCATCGGACCGCGGCGGGAGCGTTTCAATGAGCAGTTCTTC. Amino acid sequence: CASSAPIGPRRERFNEQFF.

This chain joins TRBV9 and TRBJ2-5, with 8 positions matching TRBD2. With V trimmed by 8 bases and J by 5 bases, 8 bases remained unmatched. CDR3 length: 13 residues. Germline V gives CDR1 SGDLS, CDR2 YYNGEE. In nucleotides, the CDR3 is TGTGCCAGTTCCGAAACGGGGGGGGAGACCCAGTACTTC. Translation: CASSETGGETQYF.

This chain uses TRBV20-1 with TRBJ2-7; 15 nucleotides line up with TRBD2. V lost 3 bases and J lost 0; bases outside the gene matches: 3. The CDR3 is made up of 16 amino acids. Germline V lookup: CDR1 DFQATT, CDR2 SNEGSKA (reference sequence). The chain's CDR3 is CSASGTSGRSSYEQYF. As DNA, the CDR3 is TGCAGTGCTAGTGGGACTAGCGGGAGGAGCTCCTACGAGCAGTACTTC.

The rearrangement joins TRBV7-2 to TRBJ2-1, with 8 nucleotides matching TRBD2. The CDR3 loop spans 15 amino acids. V lost 5 bases to trimming and J lost 4 bases; unmatched junction nucleotides: 7. Germline-derived CDR1 and CDR2 are SGHTA and FQGNSA. The CDR3 is CASSLTSGTYNEQFF. The CDR3 DNA follows: TGTGCCAGCAGCCTCACTAGCGGTACATACAATGAGCAGTTCTTC.

The chain joins TRBV5-1 to TRBJ2-5; D is unclear. V shed 1 base and J shed 5 bases, with 3 bases lying between them. This CDR3 region has 11 residues. CDR1 is SGHRS and CDR2 is YFSETQ in the germline V gene. In DNA, the CDR3 is TGCGCCAGCAGCTTGAGCGAGACCCAGTACTTC. This sequence encodes CASSLSETQYF.

In DNA, the CDR3 is TGTGCCAGCAGAACCGGGGGAAGGAACACTGAAGCTTTCTTT. Translated, it gives CASRTGGRNTEAFF. The J gene is TRBJ1-1, the V gene TRBV5-4; D is possibly TRBD1 (5 bases). CDR1 SGHNT and CDR2 YYREEE come from the germline V gene (reference sequence). There are 14 residues in the CDR3. With 5 bases removed from V and 1 base from J, the gap between germline ends came to 12 bases.

The chain is built from TRBV5-1 and TRBJ2-7; no reliable D call. The V gene lost 3 bases and the J gene lost 2 bases, with 12 bases spanning the gap. The germline V gene encodes CDR1 SGHRS and CDR2 YFSETQ. The CDR3 loop spans 14 amino acids. CDR3 bases: TGCGCCAGCAGCTCTGTTGGGGTAGCCTACGAGCAGTACTTC. Its translation is CASSSVGVAYEQYF.

The V gene is TRBV2, the J gene TRBJ2-5; D is unclear. CDR3 size: 14 residues. V lost 3 bases to trimming and J lost 0 bases, with 8 bases between them. CDR1 is SNHLY and CDR2 is FYNNEI in the germline V gene. CDR3: CASSDTYHQETQYF. CDR3 nucleotides: TGTGCCAGCAGTGACACATACCACCAAGAGACCCAGTACTTC.

This clone was detected only a few times. The chain joins TRBV7-9 to TRBJ1-4, with TRBD1 matching over 10 bases. CDR1 and CDR2 from the germline V gene are SEHNR and FQNEAQ (reference sequence). The CDR3 has 15 amino acids. V shed 5 bases and J 6 bases; nucleotides not matched to a gene: 6. This CDR3 is CASSRPGQGHEKLFF. CDR3 bases: TGTGCCAGCAGCCGACCGGGACAGGGGCATGAAAAACTGTTTTTT. The entire variable domain, with the rest obtained from reference TRBV7-9 and TRBJ1-4, is as follows: DTGVSQNPRHKITKRGQNVTFRCDPISEHNRLYWYRQTLGQGPEFLTYFQNEAQLEKSRLLSDRFSAERPKGSFSTLEIQRTEQGDSAMYLCASSRPGQGHEKLFFGSGTQLSVL.

This chain joins TRBV4-3 and TRBJ1-5, with a possible D match to TRBD1 (5 bases). The CDR3 sequence is 15 residues long. V was cut by 0 bases and J by 3 bases, with 9 bases left in between. Germline CDR1 LGHNA, CDR2 YSLEER. CDR3 in amino acids: CASSQDHRINQPQHF. The CDR3 coding sequence is TGCGCCAGCAGCCAAGATCACAGGATCAATCAGCCCCAGCATTTT.

The rearrangement joins TRBV6-6 to TRBJ2-5, with D possibly being TRBD2 (5 bases). V lost 7 bases to trimming and J lost 4 bases, with 10 bases between them. CDR1 and CDR2 from the germline V gene are MNHNY and SVGAGI (reference sequence). The CDR3 spans 12 residues. The CDR3 coding sequence is TGTGCCAGCACCGCGGCGGGAGAGACCCAGTACTTC. This gives the protein CASTAAGETQYF.